The subject of this entry is one T cell receptor (beta chain). Germline values: CDR1 SGHTA, CDR2 FQGNSA. Trimming stripped 5 bases from V and 2 bases from J, with 5 bases between. The CDR3 runs 12 residues. This entry comes from a study of control samples from healthy donors and cancer patients. Profiled with immunoSEQ multiplex PCR; TCRdb holds only in-frame clones, not every one. The table has about 180,000 clones, approximately 92% seen once. Sequences were obtained from blood. This clonotype was sampled from a man aged 30 to 45 in good health. This chain connects TRBV7-2 to TRBJ2-3; D is undetermined. This chain's CDR3 is CASSLFTDTQYF. Here the CDR3 DNA reads TGTGCCAGCAGCCTTTTCACAGATACGCAGTATTTT.